This T cell receptor beta chain was retrieved from a study of monozygotic twins with inflammatory bowel disease. Each TCR library used 3500 ng of total RNA. In eight separate reactions per sample, cDNA was generated. UMIs containing a 6-nucleotide sample barcode were added via template switching. No DNA is given; TCRdb re-called the 5' RACE reads and lists each CDR3 protein once. Its table lists about 160,000 distinct CDR3 sequences. Overall study results and limits: Twin pairs that were concordant did not differ from discordant pairs in repertoire similarity, possibly from limited power.

Worth noting for this clonotype: Antigen unknown.

This CDR3 spans 13 amino acids. CDR1 is MNHEY and CDR2 is SMNVEV in the germline V gene (reference sequence). The sample comprised blood. This TCR derives from a human donor with ulcerative colitis or Crohn's disease, or a healthy co-twin of an affected twin (not recorded which). The V and J genes are TRBV27 and TRBJ1-1. Here the CDR3 reads CASSLSVFTEAFF.